This passage covers 25 T cell receptor beta chains from one sample sequenced in a study of cytotoxic CD8 clonotypes in ibrutinib-treated CLL. Some clones are missing from TCRdb's copy, which holds only in-frame ones; the method was immunoSEQ multiplex PCR. The repertoire includes approximately 70,000 clones, around 82% of them detected once, and roughly 7.5% sits in the top ten. Here the sequenced sample was PBMCs, taken at disease progression, from a patient treated with ibrutinib. The receptors derive from a human donor with chronic lymphocytic leukemia.

This rearrangement joins TRBV7-9 to TRBJ1-6; no clear D. Germline CDR1 is SEHNR and CDR2 is FQNEAQ (reference sequence). The CDR3 totals 13 residues. Trimming took off 1 base at V and 8 bases at J, with 6 bases between the two ends. For the CDR3, the DNA is TGTGCCAGCAGCTTAGATCGGGATTCACCCCTCCACTTT. Encoded protein: CASSLDRDSPLHF. The entire variable domain, with the rest obtained from reference TRBV7-9 and TRBJ1-6, is as follows: DTGVSQNPRHKITKRGQNVTFRCDPISEHNRLYWYRQTLGQGPEFLTYFQNEAQLEKSRLLSDRFSAERPKGSFSTLEIQRTEQGDSAMYLCASSLDRDSPLHFGNGTRLTVT.

The CDR3 region has the DNA TGTGCCAGCAGTTTGGACAGGACCTCAAATGAAGCTTTCTTT. It yields the protein CASSLDRTSNEAFF. This rearrangement joins TRBV6-5 to TRBJ1-1; 7 positions match TRBD1. V shed 4 bases, J shed 7 bases, and the junction held 9 bases outside the gene matches. This CDR3 contains 14 residues. Germline-derived CDR1 and CDR2 are MNHEY and SVGAGI.

This clone was seen once. The J gene is TRBJ2-1, the V gene TRBV4-1, with D hard to call. With 1 base removed from V and 0 bases from J, the gap between germline ends came to 19 bases. CDR1 is MGHRA and CDR2 is YSYEKL in the germline V gene. The CDR3 runs to 19 residues. CDR3 bases: TGCGCCAGCAGCCAAGTAATGGGCAGGAGAACCTCCTCCTACAATGAGCAGTTCTTC. Translating it yields CASSQVMGRRTSSYNEQFF.

The chain has TRBV5-8 and TRBJ1-1; D is possibly TRBD1 (5 bases). The CDR3 covers 13 residues. Germline CDR1 is SGHTS and CDR2 is YDEGEE. V lost 1 base and J 6 bases, leaving 10 bases between the germline ends. The CDR3 bases are TGTGCCAGCAGCTTGAGACGGGACGCTGAAGCTTTCTTT. Translating gives CASSLRRDAEAFF.

The rearrangement uses TRBV7-2 and TRBJ2-7, with D hard to call. The CDR3 totals 14 residues. V lost 2 bases, J lost 4 bases, and 12 bases lay in between. Germline V gene sequence: CDR1 SGHTA, CDR2 FQGNSA. DNA for the CDR3: TGTGCCAGCAGCTTAAGGTATATGGGGTACGAGCAGTACTTC. Protein sequence: CASSLRYMGYEQYF.

V usage is TRBV5-1 and J usage is TRBJ2-1; the D gene could be TRBD1 or TRBD2 (5 bases each). CDR1 and CDR2 from the germline V gene are SGHRS and YFSETQ. The CDR3 runs 16 residues. Deletions cut 6 bases from V and 0 bases from J, with 16 bases between. Here the CDR3 DNA reads TGCGCCAGCACCCCCCGCCTTGGGGGCTCCTACAATGAGCAGTTCTTC. Protein sequence: CASTPRLGGSYNEQFF.

The table lists this clone with a count of one. The rearrangement joins TRBV6-5 to TRBJ2-1; D possibly uses TRBD1 or TRBD2 (5 bases each). Germline assignment: CDR1 MNHEY and CDR2 SVGAGI. Trimming took off 2 bases at V and 2 bases at J, with 10 bases between the two ends. This CDR3 is built from 15 residues. The CDR3: CASSYRDVAYNEQFF. CDR3 nucleotide sequence: TGTGCCAGCAGTTACCGGGACGTAGCCTACAATGAGCAGTTCTTC.

The chain joins TRBV7-6 to TRBJ2-7, with 12 nucleotides matching TRBD2. The germline V gene encodes CDR1 SGHVS and CDR2 FNYEAQ. The CDR3 runs 13 residues. The junction had 6 bases not matched to a gene; V was cut back by 10 bases and J by 5 bases. The CDR3, as DNA: TGTGCCACGAAGACTAGCGGGAGTAACGAGCAGTACTTC. Amino acids: CATKTSGSNEQYF.

This rearrangement joins TRBV6-1 to TRBJ2-2; 7 bases are shared with TRBD1. The trim removed 10 bases at V and 1 base at J, leaving 9 bases unmatched. The germline gives CDR1 MNHNS, CDR2 SASEGT. The CDR3 runs to 15 residues. The CDR3 DNA reads TGTGCCATCACTATGACAGGGAAGAACACCGGGGAGCTGTTTTTT. Translation gives CAITMTGKNTGELFF.

The chain couples TRBV9 to TRBJ2-7; D is undetermined. From germline, CDR1 is SGDLS and CDR2 YYNGEE. The V end was cut by 4 bases, the J end by 3 bases, with 8 bases between. The CDR3 runs 12 residues. In DNA form, the CDR3 reads TGTGCCAGCAGCTTGACTGGCTACGAGCAGTACTTC. This encodes CASSLTGYEQYF.

The chain links TRBV5-4 to TRBJ1-4, with a tentative D call TRBD1 (5 bases). The V and J ends lost 4 bases and 0 bases respectively, with 13 bases between them. Looked up from germline, CDR1 is SGHNT and CDR2 is YYREEE (reference sequence). The CDR3 is 16 amino acids. The chain's CDR3 is CASSEGQGATNEKLFF. As DNA, the CDR3 is TGTGCCAGCAGCGAGGGGCAGGGTGCAACTAATGAAAAACTGTTTTTT.

The chain has TRBV7-8 and TRBJ1-4; D is unclear. This CDR3 is 14 amino acids long. Looked up from germline, CDR1 is SGHVS and CDR2 is FQNEAQ. Trimming stripped 2 bases from V and 0 bases from J, with 4 bases between. The CDR3 DNA follows: TGTGCCAGCAGCTTATTTGCAACTAATGAAAAACTGTTTTTT. Translation gives CASSLFATNEKLFF.

In DNA, the CDR3 is TGTGCCAGCAGCTATTCCGGGCCGGGCAATGAGCAGTTCTTC. Its protein is CASSYSGPGNEQFF. This chain joins TRBV5-4 and TRBJ2-1; no firm D call. The CDR3 runs 14 residues. The V gene's germline CDR1 is SGHNT and CDR2 YYREEE (reference sequence). Between the trimmed V and J ends, which lost 3 bases and 6 bases, there was a span of 13 bases. Filled out from reference TRBV5-4 and TRBJ2-1, the complete variable domain reads ETGVTQSPTHLIKTRGQQVTLRCSSQSGHNTVSWYQQALGQGPQFIFQYYREEENGRGNFPPRFSGLQFPNYSSELNVNALELDDSALYLCASSYSGPGNEQFFGPGTRLTVL.

The genes are TRBV7-9 and TRBJ2-1; 8 bases are a match to TRBD1. The CDR3 sequence is 14 residues long. The V gene's germline CDR1 is SEHNR and CDR2 FQNEAQ (reference sequence). V lost 5 bases to trimming and J lost 8 bases; unmatched junction nucleotides: 8. The DNA for the CDR3 is TGTGCCAGCAGCAACGTGCCAGGGGGCGATGAGCAGTTCTTC. It specifies CASSNVPGGDEQFF.

V gene TRBV29-1 combines with J gene TRBJ2-3; D is uncertain. The CDR3 length is 11 residues. Germline assignment: CDR1 SQVTM and CDR2 ANQGSEA. Trimming cost V 4 bases and J 6 bases, with 8 bases left between them. The CDR3 protein is CSVAESDTQYF. The CDR3, as DNA: TGCAGCGTTGCTGAATCCGATACGCAGTATTTT.

This clone was counted only a few times. The chain couples TRBV30 to TRBJ2-7, with no clear D. CDR3 size: 12 residues. V was clipped by 0 bases and J by 3 bases, with 6 bases between them. Germline CDR1 and CDR2: GTSNPN and SVGIG (reference sequence). The CDR3 region has the DNA TGTGCCTGGAGTGTTGAGAACTACGAGCAGTACTTC. Translation gives CAWSVENYEQYF.

V and J are TRBV6-5 and TRBJ2-1, with D unresolved. Germline V lookup: CDR1 MNHEY, CDR2 SVGAGI. V was shortened by 4 bases and J by 3 bases, with 13 bases between the two germline ends. The CDR3 sequence is 15 residues long. The CDR3 region is CASSLSGNVYNEQFF. In DNA, the CDR3 is TGTGCCAGCAGTTTGTCTGGGAACGTCTACAATGAGCAGTTCTTC.

The chain has TRBV6-4 and TRBJ2-1, with 7 bases identical to TRBD2. Trimming cost V 9 bases and J 5 bases; bases outside gene matches: 10. The CDR3 runs 14 residues. Germline V lookup: CDR1 MRHNA, CDR2 SNTAGT. The CDR3 sequence: CASSKAGPHNEQFF. CDR3 DNA: TGTGCCAGTTCGAAAGCGGGACCCCACAATGAGCAGTTCTTC.

This chain uses TRBV27 with TRBJ2-6, with TRBD1 matching over 7 bases. The CDR3 sequence is 17 residues long. V lost 7 bases to trimming and J lost 2 bases; unmatched junction nucleotides: 11. The germline V gene encodes CDR1 MNHEY and CDR2 SMNVEV (reference sequence). CDR3 protein: CASTRQGWYPGANVLTF. The CDR3 coding sequence is TGTGCCAGCACCAGACAGGGTTGGTATCCTGGGGCCAACGTCCTGACTTTC.

This clone was seen more than once but under ten times. V gene TRBV5-8 combines with J gene TRBJ1-3; D is possibly TRBD1 (5 bases). Trimming stripped 3 bases from V and 2 bases from J, with 9 bases between. This CDR3 spans 14 amino acids. Germline V CDR1 and CDR2: SGHTS, YDEGEE. As DNA, the CDR3 is TGTGCCAGCAGCTGGGGGGACCCTGGAAACACCATATATTTT. Translation gives CASSWGDPGNTIYF.

J is TRBJ2-1 and V is TRBV5-1; possibly TRBD1 for D (6 bases). The CDR3 covers 14 residues. Between the trimmed V and J ends, which lost 4 bases and 6 bases, there was a span of 14 bases. Germline CDR1 SGHRS, CDR2 YFSETQ. This chain's CDR3 is CASSTKQGPNEQFF. The CDR3, as DNA: TGCGCCAGCAGCACTAAACAGGGTCCCAATGAGCAGTTCTTC. Combining the CDR3 with reference TRBV5-1 and TRBJ2-1 gives the whole variable domain KAGVTQTPRYLIKTRGQQVTLSCSPISGHRSVSWYQQTPGQGLQFLFEYFSETQRNKGNFPGRFSGRQFSNSRSEMNVSTLELGDSALYLCASSTKQGPNEQFFGPGTRLTVL.

This clone was found once. The chain employs TRBV6-1 and TRBJ2-1; no clear D. The CDR3 has 15 amino acids. Germline assignment: CDR1 MNHNS and CDR2 SASEGT. V shed 3 bases and J shed 8 bases, with 17 bases lying between them. This CDR3 reads CASSDGAFYRDEQFF. CDR3 DNA: TGTGCCAGCAGTGACGGCGCGTTTTATAGGGATGAGCAGTTCTTC.

V usage is TRBV27 and J usage is TRBJ2-7; tentative D call: TRBD1 (5 bases). Per the germline V gene, CDR1 is MNHEY and CDR2 is SMNVEV (reference sequence). The length of the CDR3 is 13 residues. V lost 5 bases and J 7 bases, leaving 15 bases between the germline ends. The CDR3 bases are TGTGCCAGCAGTCTCAGGGTTTTTGGAGAGCAGTACTTC. Amino acids: CASSLRVFGEQYF.

This chain links TRBV13 with TRBJ1-2; D possibly corresponds to TRBD1 (5 bases). V was pared by 5 bases and J by 5 bases, with 18 bases between. This CDR3 spans 15 amino acids. Germline assignment: CDR1 PRHDT and CDR2 FYEKMQ (reference sequence). The DNA of the CDR3 is TGTGCCAGCAGCCCCCTGGGGGGGATCGAGTATGGCTACACCTTC. Its protein is CASSPLGGIEYGYTF.

V is TRBV11-2 and J is TRBJ2-5; TRBD1 or TRBD2 may be the D gene (5 bases each). Germline values: CDR1 SGHAT, CDR2 FQNNGV. With 4 bases removed from V and 2 bases from J, the gap between germline ends came to 11 bases. The CDR3 sequence is 14 residues long. In nucleotides, the CDR3 is TGTGCCAGCAGCTCATGGGGCGGGCAAGAGACCCAGTACTTC. This codes for CASSSWGGQETQYF.